The 26 T cell receptor beta chains presented below share a single source sample, sequenced in a study of blood T cells in healthy people across ages. Primers used in a second PCR of roughly 7 to 12 cycles were a sample-barcoded 5' primer and a J-beta primer mix. From the 5' RACE reads, TCRdb called clonotypes with MiXCR, one entry per CDR3 protein. The data contain over 1,500,000 distinct CDR3 sequences, approximately 39% of them singletons. Sample: blood. These receptors originate from a human donor in good health.

The chain carries TRBV7-2 and TRBJ1-5; D is uncertain. The CDR3 is made up of 15 amino acids. The germline V and J ends were trimmed by 1 base and 2 bases, with 9 bases remaining between them. The V gene's germline CDR1 is SGHTA and CDR2 FQGNSA. DNA for the CDR3: TGTGCCAGCAGCTTAGAAGGAATGCGCAATCAGCCCCAGCATTTT. This sequence encodes CASSLEGMRNQPQHF.

This clonotype turned up a few times. In DNA, the CDR3 is TGTGCCAGCAGTTTAGGGCGGGGGGGGCCTTGGGATACGCAGTATTTT. Translated, it gives CASSLGRGGPWDTQYF. This chain joins TRBV27 and TRBJ2-3, with 9 bases that match TRBD2. V was pared by 2 bases and J by 6 bases, with 9 bases of the junction left unmatched. The V gene's germline CDR1 is MNHEY and CDR2 SMNVEV (reference sequence). This CDR3 spans 16 amino acids.

Concerning this clonotype: With a much larger clone just one base away, this may be a read error. The chain has TRBV9 and TRBJ1-2; TRBD1 is a possible D gene (6 bases). The CDR3 sequence is 15 residues long. The germline V gene encodes CDR1 SGDLS and CDR2 YYNGEE. The V gene lost 3 bases and the J gene lost 6 bases, with 18 bases spanning the gap. This CDR3 is CASSERTEVMDGYTF. DNA of the CDR3: TGTGCCAGCAGCGAAAGGACAGAGGTCATGGATGGCTACACCTTC.

This rearrangement joins TRBV7-2 to TRBJ2-7, with TRBD1 matching 9 bases. Trimming at V came to 5 bases and at J to 6 bases, leaving 5 bases not matched to a gene. CDR1 SGHTA and CDR2 FQGNSA come from the germline V gene. The CDR3 has 13 residues. In nucleotides, the CDR3 is TGTGCCAGCAGCATGGGACAGGGTTCCGAGCAGTACTTC. It codes for CASSMGQGSEQYF.

In its sample, this clonotype was seen a few times. The chain has TRBV28 and TRBJ1-5, with 9 positions matching TRBD1. This CDR3 is built from 16 residues. The germline V gene encodes CDR1 MDHEN and CDR2 SYDVKM. The J segment lost 6 bases and the V segment lost 2 bases, leaving 8 bases of the junction unmatched. In DNA form, the CDR3 reads TGTGCCAGCAGTTTAGAGGGACAGGGCCCTAGTCAGCCCCAGCATTTT. This encodes CASSLEGQGPSQPQHF.

The rearrangement joins TRBV5-4 to TRBJ2-7, with D unclear. The assigned J gene may be wrong: the sequence end matches TRBJ2-4 better. Germline V gene lookup returns CDR1 SGHNT and CDR2 YYREEE (reference sequence). This CDR3 is 15 amino acids long. In DNA form, the CDR3 reads TGTGCCAGCAGCTTACCGGCAGAATCCAAAAACATTCAGTACTTC. Translating it yields CASSLPAESKNIQYF.

This clonotype was found many times. The CDR3 protein is CASSYSSRDRPRLYSDQPQHF. CDR3 DNA: TGTGCCAGCAGTTACTCGTCCCGGGACAGGCCGCGGTTATATTCGGATCAGCCCCAGCATTTT. This rearrangement joins TRBV6-2 or TRBV6-3 to TRBJ1-5; 8 nucleotides line up with TRBD1. The germline V gene has CDR1 MNHEY and CDR2 SVGEGT. This CDR3 is built from 21 residues. After removal of 0 bases from V and 5 bases from J, the junction contained 21 bases not matched to a gene.

The rearrangement uses TRBV12-3 or TRBV12-4 and TRBJ1-5; 7 bases align to TRBD1. The CDR3 length is 18 residues. Germline trimming cut 6 bases from V and 2 bases from J; bases unmatched to any gene: 16. The CDR3 loop reads CASSALLSGGVGNQPQHF. CDR3 DNA: TGTGCCAGCAGCGCCTTACTCTCAGGGGGTGTCGGCAATCAGCCCCAGCATTTT.

V is TRBV12-3 or TRBV12-4 and J is TRBJ2-3, with TRBD2 as a possible D gene (6 bases). This CDR3 is 16 amino acids long. V was clipped by 3 bases and J by 4 bases, with 17 bases between them. The CDR3 here is CASSLEGSELSDTQYF. The CDR3 DNA reads TGTGCCAGCAGTTTGGAGGGAAGTGAGTTATCAGATACGCAGTATTTT.

This clonotype has a count of ten or more. This chain links TRBV6-6 with TRBJ2-1; 9 nucleotides line up with TRBD2. Germline trimming cut 10 bases from V and 5 bases from J; bases unmatched to any gene: 12. CDR3 length equals 15 residues. Germline CDR1 MNHNY, CDR2 SVGAGI (reference sequence). CDR3 sequence reads: CAIQGGGGADNEQFF. The CDR3 DNA sequence: TGTGCCATCCAAGGGGGCGGGGGGGCCGACAATGAGCAGTTCTTC.

This clonotype was counted ten times or more. The chain links TRBV7-2 to TRBJ1-2; possibly TRBD1 for D (5 bases). The CDR3 is 13 residues long. V was pared by 5 bases and J by 7 bases, with 14 bases between. CDR1 is SGHTA and CDR2 is FQGNSA in the germline V gene. Here the CDR3 reads CASSQNQGGGYTF. In DNA form, the CDR3 reads TGTGCCAGCAGCCAAAATCAGGGAGGTGGCTACACCTTC.

The table lists this clonotype with a few counts. The genes are TRBV13 and TRBJ1-2; a possible D gene is TRBD1 (5 bases). This CDR3 comprises 16 residues. Trimming pared 2 bases from V and 1 base from J, leaving 14 bases between. CDR1 PRHDT and CDR2 FYEKMQ come from the germline V gene (reference sequence). The CDR3 region is CASSLRRGRVNYGYTF. CDR3 coding DNA: TGTGCCAGCAGCTTACGGCGGGGCAGGGTTAACTATGGCTACACCTTC.

The table lists this clonotype with many counts. The chain is built from TRBV4-1 and TRBJ2-7; D remains unclear. Trimming removed 0 bases from V and 3 bases from J, with 6 bases in between. The length of the CDR3 is 13 residues. CDR1 is MGHRA and CDR2 is YSYEKL in the germline V gene. Here the CDR3 DNA reads TGCGCCAGCAGCCAAGAAAGGAGCTACGAGCAGTACTTC. Amino acid sequence: CASSQERSYEQYF.

This clonotype was seen only a few times. The genes are TRBV18 and TRBJ2-3; no definite D call. V was cut by 0 bases and J by 4 bases, with 11 bases left in between. Germline values: CDR1 KGHSH, CDR2 LQKENI. The CDR3 runs 15 residues. The CDR3 is CASSPPRPAADTQYF. The CDR3, as DNA: TGTGCCAGCTCACCACCGAGGCCAGCCGCAGATACGCAGTATTTT.

This clonotype was counted a few times. The chain is built from TRBV6-5 and TRBJ2-1; TRBD2 aligns across 9 bases. J lost 3 bases, V lost 2 bases, and 8 bases had no gene match. Germline assignment: CDR1 MNHEY and CDR2 SVGAGI. The CDR3 loop spans 17 amino acids. CDR3: CASSYVSGGGDYNEQFF. The DNA of the CDR3 is TGTGCCAGCAGTTACGTCTCAGGCGGGGGGGACTACAATGAGCAGTTCTTC.

This clonotype showed up just a few times. As DNA, the CDR3 is TGTGCCAGCAGTTACCAACCCACCGGGGAGCTGTTTTTT. Its translation is CASSYQPTGELFF. The J gene is TRBJ2-2, the V gene TRBV6-5; D is uncertain. The CDR3 is 13 amino acids. V shed 2 bases and J shed 4 bases, with 5 bases lying between them. The germline gives CDR1 MNHEY, CDR2 SVGAGI.

The table lists this clonotype with a few counts. The chain has TRBV5-1 and TRBJ2-1, with 10 bases fitting TRBD2. V shed 0 bases, J shed 4 bases, and the junction held 4 bases outside the gene matches. The CDR3 extends over 16 amino acids. CDR1 is SGHRS and CDR2 is YFSETQ in the germline V gene. The CDR3 DNA is TGCGCCAGCAGCTTGGCCAGCGGGGGGGTATACAATGAGCAGTTCTTC. This gives the protein CASSLASGGVYNEQFF.

The J gene is TRBJ2-7, the V gene TRBV4-2; 8 nucleotides agree with TRBD1. V was clipped by 1 base and J by 7 bases; unmatched bases: 12. Germline-derived CDR1 and CDR2 are LGHNA and YNFKEQ. This CDR3 is 16 amino acids long. The CDR3 loop is CASSQGQGAMDLEQYF. CDR3 nucleotide sequence: TGTGCCAGCAGCCAAGGGCAGGGGGCAATGGACCTTGAGCAGTACTTC.

The chain links TRBV12-3 or TRBV12-4 to TRBJ2-5; D gene ambiguous. The DNA end lines up better with TRBJ2-7; the J call may be wrong. CDR3 size: 13 residues. CDR3 sequence: CASSNTDTYEQYF. The DNA of the CDR3 is TGTGCCAGCAGTAACACAGATACCTACGAGCAGTACTTC.

This clonotype was recorded at least ten times. V is TRBV5-1 and J is TRBJ2-6; 12 bases line up with TRBD1. The CDR3 is 17 amino acids. Per germline, CDR1 SGHRS and CDR2 YFSETQ. V shed 4 bases, J shed 1 base, and the junction held 3 bases outside the gene matches. The CDR3 DNA reads TGCGCCAGCAGCCCGGGACAGGGGGCGTCTGGGGCCAACGTCCTGACTTTC. It is translated as CASSPGQGASGANVLTF.

The CDR3 sequence is CASSFFRGDYNEQFF. The DNA of the CDR3 is TGTGCCAGCAGTTTTTTTCGCGGTGATTACAATGAGCAGTTCTTC. The chain links TRBV12-3 or TRBV12-4 to TRBJ2-1, with D hard to call. Trimming pared 3 bases from V and 4 bases from J, leaving 13 bases between. The CDR3 spans 15 residues.

This clonotype was observed a handful of times. The rearrangement links TRBV9 to TRBJ2-3; D not certain. V lost 4 bases and J 2 bases, leaving 20 bases between the germline ends. There are 17 residues in the CDR3. Germline values: CDR1 SGDLS, CDR2 YYNGEE. The chain's CDR3 is CASSRQLYSGDTDTQYF. CDR3 DNA sequence: TGTGCCAGCAGCCGCCAACTCTACTCCGGAGACACAGATACGCAGTATTTT.

This rearrangement joins TRBV12-3 or TRBV12-4 to TRBJ2-4; TRBD2 is a possible D gene (5 bases). The end of the DNA aligns better with TRBJ2-7, so the J call may be wrong. This CDR3 has 14 residues. This CDR3 is CASSPVAGFDEQYF. DNA of the CDR3: TGTGCCAGCAGTCCCGTCGCGGGTTTCGACGAGCAGTACTTC.

This clonotype occurred many times. V and J are TRBV6-6 and TRBJ2-6, with 7 nucleotides matching TRBD1. Per the germline V gene, CDR1 is MNHNY and CDR2 is SVGAGI (reference sequence). V lost 4 bases, J lost 3 bases, and 6 bases stayed unmatched. This CDR3 has 16 amino acids. CDR3 amino acids: CASSFRQGSGANVLTF. The CDR3 DNA reads as TGTGCCAGCAGTTTTAGACAGGGCAGTGGGGCCAACGTCCTGACTTTC.

The chain uses TRBV7-9 and TRBJ2-4; the D gene could be TRBD1 or TRBD2 (5 bases each). Germline loops: CDR1 SEHNR, CDR2 FQNEAQ (reference sequence). Trimming took 3 bases from V and 13 from J, leaving 25 bases between them. This CDR3 spans 16 amino acids. CDR3 DNA sequence: TGTGCCAGCAGCTTTCCGACAGCGGACGCGTACAATGAGCAGTACTTC. This translates into CASSFPTADAYNEQYF.

This clonotype appeared a few times. The chain links TRBV3-1 to TRBJ2-3; D assignment may be TRBD1 or TRBD2 (5 bases each). Per germline, CDR1 LGHDT and CDR2 YNNKEL (reference sequence). Trimming pared 4 bases from V and 0 bases from J, leaving 11 bases between. The CDR3 totals 15 residues. CDR3 residues: CASSPMGVSTDTQYF. DNA for the CDR3: TGTGCCAGCAGCCCGATGGGGGTAAGCACAGATACGCAGTATTTT.